This passage covers 11 T cell receptor beta chains from one sample sequenced in a study of radiotherapy plus CTLA-4 blockade in lung cancer. Clones were sequenced by immunoSEQ multiplex PCR, and TCRdb holds only the in-frame ones, with some missing. The table has around 80,000 clones, about 79% seen once. Material: peripheral blood, obtained from a patient treated with radiotherapy plus ipilimumab. The receptor set was obtained from a human donor with non-small cell lung cancer whose response to radiotherapy plus ipilimumab could not be evaluated. Some clones in this sample may be carry-over from other donors' samples.

The rearrangement uses TRBV5-1 and TRBJ1-4; D is uncertain. Trimming removed 7 bases from V and 6 bases from J, with 13 bases in between. This CDR3 region has 13 residues. Germline assignment: CDR1 SGHRS and CDR2 YFSETQ. The CDR3 sequence is CASREGSYEKLFF. Here the CDR3 DNA reads TGCGCCAGCCGAGAGGGATCCTATGAAAAACTGTTTTTT.

The rearrangement joins TRBV7-9 to TRBJ1-2, with 7 bases fitting TRBD1. The CDR3 consists of 18 residues. Germline lookup yields CDR1 SEHNR and CDR2 FQNEAQ (reference sequence). V lost 5 bases, J lost 3 bases, and 18 bases stayed unmatched. The CDR3 nucleotides read TGTGCCAGCAGCCCACCCCCTATCGACAGGGCGGAGTACTATGGCTACACCTTC. It codes for CASSPPPIDRAEYYGYTF.

The table lists this clone with a count of one. The chain links TRBV5-1 to TRBJ2-3, with 7 bases matching TRBD2. The V segment lost 4 bases and the J segment 0 bases; nucleotides outside the gene matches: 8. Germline-derived CDR1 and CDR2 are SGHRS and YFSETQ. This CDR3 spans 16 amino acids. The CDR3 sequence is CASSPTPTSSTDTQYF. CDR3 DNA: TGCGCCAGCAGCCCTACCCCGACTAGCAGCACAGATACGCAGTATTTT. The entire variable domain, with the rest obtained from reference TRBV5-1 and TRBJ2-3, is as follows: KAGVTQTPRYLIKTRGQQVTLSCSPISGHRSVSWYQQTPGQGLQFLFEYFSETQRNKGNFPGRFSGRQFSNSRSEMNVSTLELGDSALYLCASSPTPTSSTDTQYFGPGTRLTVL.

This clone came up once. The rearrangement links TRBV5-1 to TRBJ2-3; TRBD2 agrees at 12 bases. This CDR3 has 17 amino acids. Trimming at V came to 0 bases and at J to 6 bases, leaving 8 bases not matched to a gene. Germline V gives CDR1 SGHRS, CDR2 YFSETQ. This CDR3 is CASSLVRLAGGLDTQYF. Written as DNA, the CDR3 is TGCGCCAGCAGCTTGGTACGGCTAGCGGGGGGGCTGGATACGCAGTATTTT. Supplemented by reference TRBV5-1 and TRBJ2-3, the full variable domain reads KAGVTQTPRYLIKTRGQQVTLSCSPISGHRSVSWYQQTPGQGLQFLFEYFSETQRNKGNFPGRFSGRQFSNSRSEMNVSTLELGDSALYLCASSLVRLAGGLDTQYFGPGTRLTVL.

The genes are TRBV5-1 and TRBJ2-3, with 7 bases aligning to TRBD1. CDR3 length: 13 residues. V trimming: 6 bases; J trimming: 4 bases; junction bases outside the gene matches: 5. The germline V gene has CDR1 SGHRS and CDR2 YFSETQ. The CDR3 reads CASTDRASDTQYF. CDR3 DNA: TGCGCCAGCACCGACAGGGCCTCAGATACGCAGTATTTT.

V usage is TRBV6-6 and J usage is TRBJ2-5; 12 bases fit TRBD2. From germline, CDR1 is MNHNY and CDR2 SVGAGI (reference sequence). This CDR3 has 16 residues. The junction had 3 bases not matched to a gene; V was cut back by 0 bases and J by 4 bases. The CDR3 nucleotides read TGTGCCAGCAGTTACTCGGCGGGACTAGCGGGAGAGACCCAGTACTTC. Its translation: CASSYSAGLAGETQYF.

This chain joins TRBV4-1 and TRBJ1-1; 8 nucleotides match TRBD1. With 4 bases clipped from V and 1 base from J, the junction kept 14 bases outside the gene matches. The CDR3 is 18 amino acids. The germline V gene encodes CDR1 MGHRA and CDR2 YSYEKL. CDR3 DNA sequence: TGCGCCAGCAGCCGAGATCGCCGGACAGGGCGCGGGAACACTGAAGCTTTCTTT. It translates to CASSRDRRTGRGNTEAFF.

The rearrangement links TRBV30 to TRBJ2-7; possible D gene TRBD1, 6 bases. The CDR3 spans 12 residues. Trimming left V 2 bases short and J 3 bases short, with 8 bases between. The germline V gene encodes CDR1 GTSNPN and CDR2 SVGIG (reference sequence). The CDR3 DNA reads as TGTGCCTGGAGTCAACAGGGCTACGAGCAGTACTTC. Protein: CAWSQQGYEQYF.

The rearrangement joins TRBV28 to TRBJ1-2; TRBD1 is a possible D gene (6 bases). V lost 2 bases and J lost 2, with 18 bases in between. Germline V CDR1 and CDR2: MDHEN, SYDVKM. This CDR3 region has 17 residues. CDR3: CASSLIETGLFNYGYTF. For the CDR3, the DNA is TGTGCCAGCAGTTTAATCGAAACAGGGCTCTTCAACTATGGCTACACCTTC.

V is TRBV18 and J is TRBJ1-2; 9 bases match TRBD1. This CDR3 has 13 amino acids. V dropped 3 bases and J dropped 5; count of bases not matched to a gene: 1. Germline loops: CDR1 KGHSH, CDR2 LQKENI. CDR3 bases: TGTGCCAGCTCACCGGACAGGGGATATGGCTACACCTTC. Its translation is CASSPDRGYGYTF.

The chain has TRBV10-3 and TRBJ1-1; D call uncertain. Germline CDR1 ENHRY, CDR2 SYGVKD. This CDR3 contains 15 residues. The germline V and J ends were trimmed by 1 base and 1 base, with 10 bases remaining between them. CDR3 loop: CAISELGRGNTEAFF. In nucleotides, the CDR3 is TGTGCCATCAGTGAGTTAGGACGGGGGAACACTGAAGCTTTCTTT.